The present entry profiles one TCR beta chain with its context. As yet, its antigen is unknown. 13 Jbeta primers and 60 Vbeta primers were used for the PCR. Sequencing used immunoSEQ multiplex PCR; TCRdb keeps in-frame clones, though not all of them. The sample holds roughly 140,000 clones, around four fifths seen once. Regarding donors, all were healthy bone marrow donors. These data originate in a study of cytomegalovirus exposure and HLA in healthy donors. Whole-study results and caveats: For TCR beta chains, V- and J-gene trimming was later linked to a missense DCLRE1C variant. Rare TCR sequences dominated, though some public TCRs recurred in many donors.

Sequenced input: PBMCs. This clonotype was obtained from a male donor in good health and CMV-seronegative.

CDR3 nucleotides: TGTGCCAGCAGCTCTGGGACCAGGGGTTATGGCTACACCTTC. Translated: CASSSGTRGYGYTF. The V gene is TRBV7-9, the J gene TRBJ1-2, with D possibly matching TRBD1 (6 bases). V shed 4 bases and J shed 5 bases, with 14 bases lying between them. The CDR3 runs to 14 residues. The germline CDR1 and CDR2 sequences are SEHNR and FQNEAQ (reference sequence).